This T cell receptor beta chain was recorded in a study of blood T cells in healthy people across ages. Germline CDR1 LGHDT, CDR2 YNNKEL (reference sequence). The length of the CDR3 is 13 residues. Trimming took 3 bases from V and 15 from J, leaving 18 bases between them. A sample-barcoded 5' primer and a J-beta primer mix were used in a second PCR of roughly 6 to 11 cycles. One entry per CDR3 protein results from TCRdb running MiXCR on the 5' RACE reads. Here the sample spans over a million distinct CDR3 sequences, approximately 42% being singletons. V is TRBV3-1 and J is TRBJ2-4, with D possibly being TRBD2 (5 bases). This TCR derives from a woman aged 18-35 years in good health. Sample: blood. The CDR3 protein is CASSQAVGSAGYF. The CDR3 nucleotides are TGTGCCAGCAGCCAGGCCGTGGGCAGCGCGGGGTACTTC.